This T cell receptor (beta chain) was sequenced in a study of T-cell reconstitution after alpha-beta-depleted transplantation in children. As concerns this clonotype: Its target is not known.

Preparation of the TCRbeta library involved a method that used unique molecular identifiers. TCRdb re-called the PCR reads with MiXCR, one entry per CDR3 protein. The repertoire includes about 58,000 distinct CDR3 sequences, 44% of them detected once, and 95% to 98% sits in the top ten. Study conclusions and caveats: High day-60 TCRbeta diversity in some patients came from surviving recipient T cells and thymic progenitors.

Unmatched junction bases numbered 26, after V lost 4 bases and J lost 5 bases. CDR3 length: 22 residues. The rearrangement links TRBV7-1 to TRBJ2-1; 10 positions match TRBD2. TRBV7-1 is an ORF; its function is uncertain. The input for sequencing was PBMCs, mostly from graft donor cells, taken 360 days after TCRalphabeta/CD19-depleted stem cell transplant. This sequence was found in a male patient under 18 who had a stem cell transplant for acute lymphoblastic leukemia, so the T cells may come from the graft donor. DNA for the CDR3: TGTGCCAGCAGCTTCAGCCCCCGAGCGGGAGGGTATGGGGGAAAGATGGACAATGAGCAGTTCTTC. Translation gives CASSFSPRAGGYGGKMDNEQFF.